One and the same sample provided the 5 T cell receptor beta chains below, sequenced in a study of regulatory T cells in long-lasting Graves disease. This sample's time point: persistent/refractory GD, antithyroid drugs over 5 years with positive TRAb. The TCR library was prepared using RNA isolated from PBMCs. HTBI primers from iRepertoire and Arm-PCR of CDR3 regions yielded the TCR beta libraries. TCRdb re-called the multiplex PCR reads through MiXCR, storing one row per CDR3 protein. The sample has over 450,000 distinct CDR3 sequences; around a fifth are singletons. The sample here was peripheral blood mononuclear cells (PBMCs), taken when the disease was refractory, from a patient treated with antithyroid drugs. All receptors come from a female donor with Graves disease.

This clonotype has a count of ten or more. The genes are TRBV7-9 and TRBJ1-4; TRBD1 matches 7 bases. Losses at the gene ends were 6 bases for V and 4 bases for J; bases not matched to a gene: 8. The CDR3 consists of 15 residues. Looked up from germline, CDR1 is SEHNR and CDR2 is FQNEAQ (reference sequence). The CDR3 nucleotides are TGTGCCAGCAGAAACGGGACAGTACATAATGAAAAACTGTTTTTT. Translating it yields CASRNGTVHNEKLFF.

This clonotype was found many times. The genes are TRBV20-1 and TRBJ1-2; D gene unclear. The CDR3 extends over 12 amino acids. Germline CDR1 DFQATT, CDR2 SNEGSKA (reference sequence). V was trimmed by 6 bases and J by 7 bases, leaving 15 bases between them. The CDR3 here is CSARRAGFGYTF. The CDR3 DNA reads TGCAGTGCCCGGAGGGCAGGCTTTGGCTACACCTTC.

J is TRBJ1-1 and V is TRBV3-1; D remains ambiguous. V lost 1 base to trimming and J lost 10 bases, with 13 bases between them. Per the germline V gene, CDR1 is LGHDT and CDR2 is YNNKEL (reference sequence). CDR3 length equals 13 residues. The CDR3 DNA sequence: TGTGCCAGCAGCCAAGTCGGGGTTCCTGGAGCTTTCTTT. This gives the protein CASSQVGVPGAFF.

The table lists this clonotype with a few counts. With a much larger clone just one base away, this may be a read error. The rearrangement uses TRBV2 and TRBJ2-5, with D possibly TRBD1 on 5 matching bases. V dropped 6 bases and J dropped 7 bases, with 21 bases sitting between them. The CDR3 contains 15 residues. CDR1 SNHLY and CDR2 FYNNEI come from the germline V gene. The CDR3 sequence: CASSRTRVITGTQYF. The DNA of the CDR3 is TGTGCCAGCAGCCGGACAAGGGTCATCACGGGGACCCAGTACTTC.

The table lists this clonotype with a few counts. The V call is TRBV9, the J call TRBJ1-3; D uncertain. Germline V gene lookup returns CDR1 SGDLS and CDR2 YYNGEE. V was clipped by 3 bases and J by 0 bases, with 16 bases between them. CDR3 length equals 17 residues. This CDR3 is CASSGSKRESSGNTIYF. In nucleotides, the CDR3 is TGTGCCAGCAGCGGCTCGAAGAGGGAATCCTCTGGAAACACCATATATTTT.